Sequencing of this T cell receptor beta chain was carried out in a study of tumor-infiltrating lymphocytes in primary liver carcinoma. The germline gives CDR1 SNHLY, CDR2 FYNNEI. The CDR3 length is 15 residues. The investigators made TCR beta cDNA from roughly 0.45 ug total RNA, using a constant-region primer. TCR beta libraries came from three nested multiplex PCR rounds using slightly modified ARM-PCR. It was with TRBV1-TRBV30 forward primers and a C-beta reverse primer that the first two PCR rounds were run, at around 11 cycles each. TCRdb re-derived calls from the multiplex PCR reads in MiXCR, one entry per CDR3 protein. This repertoire shows 100,000 to 120,000 distinct CDR3 sequences, roughly four fifths found once; its top ten account for around 21%. Concerning this clonotype: One end of the junction fails to match germline, which may point to a read error.

From roughly 21-30 mg of unsorted bulk tissue, DNA and RNA were co-extracted together. The specimen was liver tumor tissue from sampling region 3. Noted subset: tumor region T3, left-lateral pole. The chain uses TRBV2 and TRBJ2-1; D may be TRBD2 (6 bases). This TCR came from a man aged 40-49 years with primary liver carcinoma and hepatitis B virus infection. The CDR3 coding sequence is TGTGTCAGCAGTGCTCGGGTTAGCGGTGTAAATGAGCAGTCCTTC. The encoded protein is CVSSARVSGVNEQSF.